The 7 T cell receptor beta chains below come from one sample, sequenced in a study of T cell changes during pregnancy in multiple sclerosis. TCRdb keeps only in-frame clones here, not all; method: immunoSEQ multiplex PCR. The sample contains around 81,000 clones, around 90% of which appear only once. The sequencing used peripheral blood, collected after pregnancy. The receptors were gathered from a female donor in good health, enrolled as a control in a pregnancy study.

The chain has TRBV7-3 and TRBJ1-1; 9 nucleotides line up with TRBD1. The J segment lost 5 bases and the V segment lost 5 bases, leaving 3 bases of the junction unmatched. From germline, CDR1 is SGHTA and CDR2 FQGTGA. CDR3 size: 13 residues. CDR3 DNA sequence: TGTGCCAGCAGCGTTGGACAGGGGACTGAAGCTTTCTTT. Its translation: CASSVGQGTEAFF.

This clone was found a few times. The chain links TRBV6-1 to TRBJ2-7; 8 nucleotides agree with TRBD2. The CDR3 is 13 residues long. The ends lost 3 bases at V and 8 bases at J; junction bases unmatched: 6. From germline, CDR1 is MNHNS and CDR2 SASEGT. The CDR3 DNA reads as TGTGCCAGCAGTGAGGGACTAGTGGATAAGCAGTACTTC. Residues: CASSEGLVDKQYF.

The count of this clone is one. V usage is TRBV6-5 and J usage is TRBJ1-2, with 10 nucleotides matching TRBD1. V trimming: 4 bases; J trimming: 5 bases; junction bases outside the gene matches: 4. Germline CDR1 reads MNHEY; CDR2 reads SVGAGI. This CDR3 comprises 14 residues. Written as DNA, the CDR3 is TGTGCCAGCAGTTTGGACAGGGGGAGATATGGCTACACCTTC. This translates into CASSLDRGRYGYTF.

The chain links TRBV12-1 to TRBJ1-2; TRBD1 is taken as the D call from the table, unchecked against the DNA. TRBV12-1 is deemed a pseudogene. The CDR3 sequence is 15 residues long. The DNA for the CDR3 is TGTGCCAGCAGCTTTCACAGGGAATATAACTATGGCTACACCTTC. Its protein is CASSFHREYNYGYTF.

The rearrangement uses TRBV7-8 and TRBJ1-6; D is unresolved. The CDR3 spans 14 residues. Trimming removed 5 bases at V and 13 bases at J, with 18 bases between. The germline CDR1 and CDR2 sequences are SGHVS and FQNEAQ. The CDR3 nucleotides are TGTGCCAGCAGCCTAACAAGGAGTAGTTACCCCCTCCACTTT. This sequence encodes CASSLTRSSYPLHF. Full variable domain (remainder filled in from reference TRBV7-8 and TRBJ1-6): GAGVSQSPRYKVAKRGQDVALRCDPISGHVSLFWYQQALGQGPEFLTYFQNEAQLDKSGLPSDRFFAERPEGSVSTLKIQRTQQEDSAVYLCASSLTRSSYPLHFGNGTRLTVT.

J is TRBJ1-5 and V is TRBV7-2, with D possibly being TRBD1 (6 bases). The V end lost 5 bases, the J end lost 6 bases, and 17 bases lay between the germline ends. The CDR3 totals 15 residues. Looked up from germline, CDR1 is SGHTA and CDR2 is FQGNSA. The CDR3 loop is CASSGGGGRSQPQHF. CDR3 nucleotides: TGTGCCAGCAGCGGGGGCGGGGGTCGGTCTCAGCCCCAGCATTTT.

The chain has TRBV28 and TRBJ1-1; 12 bases are shared with TRBD1. This CDR3 comprises 19 residues. CDR1 MDHEN and CDR2 SYDVKM come from the germline V gene. The V segment lost 4 bases and the J segment 3 bases; nucleotides outside the gene matches: 15. The CDR3 bases are TGTGCCAGCAGTTCCGGACCTCCGGGACAGGGGGCGGGCGACACTGAAGCTTTCTTT. Amino acid sequence: CASSSGPPGQGAGDTEAFF.